The present T cell receptor (beta chain) was sequenced within a study of shared clonotypes between healthy human individuals. Produced via immunoSEQ multiplex PCR; TCRdb's table is partial and in-frame only. The table lists some 1 million clones, roughly 75% of them singletons, with approximately 1.5% in the top ten. The CDR3 has 13 amino acids. The germline V gene has CDR1 GTSNPN and CDR2 SVGIG (reference sequence). V shed 5 bases, J shed 0 bases, and the junction held 1 base outside the gene matches. A remark on this clone: This sample includes further DNA sequences coding for the same CDR3.

This chain uses TRBV30 with TRBJ2-5, with 9 bases that match TRBD1. Material: memory CD4+ T cells sorted from blood. The subset here: CD45RA-negative fraction. This clonotype was sampled from a man aged 18-30 years in good health. The CDR3 DNA reads as TGTGCCTGGGACAGGGGGTACCAAGAGACCCAGTACTTC. It specifies CAWDRGYQETQYF.